This TCR beta chain was recovered during a study of T cells in Graves' hyperthyroidism and ophthalmopathy. For Graves' hyperthyroidism to be stable, ophthalmopathy could not progress within 18 months. Germline CDR1 is ENHRY and CDR2 is SYGVKD. CDR3 length: 16 amino acids. V lost 3 bases, J lost 3 bases, and 7 bases stayed unmatched. TCR beta CDR3 regions were amplified from RNA transcripts. HTBI primers drove first-round RT-PCR of the TCR CDR3. One entry per CDR3 protein results from TCRdb running MiXCR on the multiplex PCR reads. The sample has fewer than 900,000 distinct CDR3 sequences; about a sixth are singletons.

Sequenced: blood. This TCR was recovered from a man younger than 30 with Graves' hyperthyroidism. The chain recombines TRBV10-3 with TRBJ2-4, with TRBD2 identical over 8 bases. The CDR3 coding sequence is TGTGCCATCAGTGATGGGGCGGGAGGAGTCAAAAACATTCAGTACTTC. This gives the protein CAISDGAGGVKNIQYF.